This TCR beta chain was identified during a study of T cell changes during pregnancy in multiple sclerosis. Sequencing used immunoSEQ multiplex PCR; TCRdb keeps in-frame clones, though not all of them. The sample includes more than 50,000 clones, about 94% of them seen just once. J was trimmed by 4 bases and V by 4 bases; bases with no gene match: 7. Germline V gives CDR1 MGHRA, CDR2 YSYEKL. This CDR3 is built from 15 residues. In this sample, this clone turned up a few times. The sequences come from CD8+ T cells from peripheral blood mononuclear cells, collected after pregnancy. The TCR sequence derives from a female donor with multiple sclerosis, enrolled in a pregnancy study. The rearrangement joins TRBV4-1 to TRBJ1-2, with TRBD1 matching 9 bases. The CDR3 loop reads CASSPGQGPFYGYTF. DNA of the CDR3: TGCGCCAGCAGCCCTGGACAGGGGCCCTTCTATGGCTACACCTTC.